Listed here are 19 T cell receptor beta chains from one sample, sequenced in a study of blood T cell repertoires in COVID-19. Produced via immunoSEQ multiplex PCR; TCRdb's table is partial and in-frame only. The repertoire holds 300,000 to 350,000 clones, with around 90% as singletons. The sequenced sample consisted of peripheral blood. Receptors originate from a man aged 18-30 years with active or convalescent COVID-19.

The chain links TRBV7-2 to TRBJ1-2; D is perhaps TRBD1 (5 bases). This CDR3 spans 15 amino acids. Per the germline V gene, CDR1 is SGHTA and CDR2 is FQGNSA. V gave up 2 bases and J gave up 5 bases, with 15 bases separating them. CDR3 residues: CASSLPSTGIYGYTF. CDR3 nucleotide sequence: TGTGCCAGCAGCTTACCCAGTACAGGAATTTATGGCTACACCTTC.

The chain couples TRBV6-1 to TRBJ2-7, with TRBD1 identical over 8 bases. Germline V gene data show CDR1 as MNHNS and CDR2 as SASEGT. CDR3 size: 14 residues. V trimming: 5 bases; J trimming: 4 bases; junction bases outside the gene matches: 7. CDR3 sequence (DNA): TGTGCCAGCAGTCCCAGGGACAGGACGTACGAGCAGTACTTC. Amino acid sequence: CASSPRDRTYEQYF.

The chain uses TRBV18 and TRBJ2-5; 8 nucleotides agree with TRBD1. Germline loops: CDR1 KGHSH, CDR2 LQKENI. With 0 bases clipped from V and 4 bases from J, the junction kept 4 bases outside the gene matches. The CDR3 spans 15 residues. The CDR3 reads CASSPPTDRGETQYF. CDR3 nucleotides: TGTGCCAGCTCACCACCGACCGACAGGGGAGAGACCCAGTACTTC.

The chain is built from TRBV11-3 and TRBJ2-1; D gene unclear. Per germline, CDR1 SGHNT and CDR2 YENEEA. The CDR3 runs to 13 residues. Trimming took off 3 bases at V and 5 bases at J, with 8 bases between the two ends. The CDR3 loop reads CASSLRGNNEQFF. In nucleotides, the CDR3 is TGTGCCAGCAGCTTGAGAGGAAACAATGAGCAGTTCTTC.

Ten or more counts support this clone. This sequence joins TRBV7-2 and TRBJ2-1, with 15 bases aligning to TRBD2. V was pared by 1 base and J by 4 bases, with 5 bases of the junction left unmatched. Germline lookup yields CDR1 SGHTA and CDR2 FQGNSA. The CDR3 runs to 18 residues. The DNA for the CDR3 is TGTGCCAGCAGCTTAGAGGGGACTAGCGGGAGGTTTTACAATGAGCAGTTCTTC. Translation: CASSLEGTSGRFYNEQFF.

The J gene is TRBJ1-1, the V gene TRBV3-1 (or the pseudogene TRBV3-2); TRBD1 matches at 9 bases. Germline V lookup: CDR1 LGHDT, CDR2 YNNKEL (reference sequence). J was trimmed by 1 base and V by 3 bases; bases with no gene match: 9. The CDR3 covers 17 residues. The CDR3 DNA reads TGTGCCAGCAGCCACCTACGAGGGGGACAGGGGAACACTGAAGCTTTCTTT. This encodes CASSHLRGGQGNTEAFF.

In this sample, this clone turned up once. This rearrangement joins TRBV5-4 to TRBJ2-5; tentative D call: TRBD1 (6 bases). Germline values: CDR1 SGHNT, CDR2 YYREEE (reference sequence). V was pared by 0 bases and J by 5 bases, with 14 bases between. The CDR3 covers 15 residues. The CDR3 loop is CASSLDRIQGETQYF. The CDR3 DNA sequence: TGTGCCAGCAGCTTGGACAGAATACAGGGCGAGACCCAGTACTTC.

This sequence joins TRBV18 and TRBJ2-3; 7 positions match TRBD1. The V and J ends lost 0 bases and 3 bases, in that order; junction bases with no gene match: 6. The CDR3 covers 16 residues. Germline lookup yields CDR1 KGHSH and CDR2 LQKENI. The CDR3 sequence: CASSPPDRAGTDTQYF. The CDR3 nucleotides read TGTGCCAGCTCACCACCAGACAGGGCGGGTACAGATACGCAGTATTTT.

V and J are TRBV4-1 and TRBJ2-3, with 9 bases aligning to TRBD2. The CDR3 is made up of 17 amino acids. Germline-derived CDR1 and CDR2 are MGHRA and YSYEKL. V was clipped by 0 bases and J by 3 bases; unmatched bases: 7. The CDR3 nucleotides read TGCGCCAGCAGCCAAGATATGGCGGGGGGGTTGACAGATACGCAGTATTTT. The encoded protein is CASSQDMAGGLTDTQYF.

The CDR3: CASTQGGAGRYTF. The CDR3 DNA reads as TGTGCCAGCACCCAAGGGGGGGCAGGCCGGTACACCTTC. The rearrangement joins TRBV13 to TRBJ1-2, with D possibly being TRBD1 (6 bases). CDR1 and CDR2 from the germline V gene are PRHDT and FYEKMQ (reference sequence). CDR3 length equals 13 residues. V was clipped by 7 bases and J by 11 bases, with 20 bases between them.

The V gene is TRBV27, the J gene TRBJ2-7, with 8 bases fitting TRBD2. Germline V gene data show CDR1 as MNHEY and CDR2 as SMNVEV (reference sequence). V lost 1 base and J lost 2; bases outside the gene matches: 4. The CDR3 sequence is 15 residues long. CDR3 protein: CASSLYGLAAYEQYF. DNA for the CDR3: TGTGCCAGCAGTTTATACGGACTAGCTGCCTACGAGCAGTACTTC.

The CDR3 spells CASSRAGMTGELFF. CDR3 nucleotides: TGTGCCAGTAGTAGAGCGGGGATGACCGGGGAGCTGTTTTTT. The chain has TRBV19 and TRBJ2-2; 7 positions match TRBD2. The CDR3 runs to 14 residues. Germline assignment: CDR1 LNHDA and CDR2 SQIVND (reference sequence). V gave up 4 bases and J gave up 5 bases; unmatched junction bases: 4.

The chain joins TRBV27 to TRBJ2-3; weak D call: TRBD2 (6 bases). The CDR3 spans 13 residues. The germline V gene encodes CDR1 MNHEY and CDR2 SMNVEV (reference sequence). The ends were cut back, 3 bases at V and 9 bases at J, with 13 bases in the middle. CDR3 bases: TGTGCCAGCAGTTTTGGCGGGGCGGCCACGCAGTATTTT. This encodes CASSFGGAATQYF.

The CDR3 nucleotides are TGCGCCAGCAGCTTAGGCAGGGGGAAACATGAGCAGTTCTTC. It codes for CASSLGRGKHEQFF. J is TRBJ2-1 and V is TRBV5-1, with 7 bases matching TRBD1. The V and J ends lost 2 bases and 8 bases, in that order; junction bases with no gene match: 7. The CDR3 contains 14 residues. Germline V gene sequence: CDR1 SGHRS, CDR2 YFSETQ.

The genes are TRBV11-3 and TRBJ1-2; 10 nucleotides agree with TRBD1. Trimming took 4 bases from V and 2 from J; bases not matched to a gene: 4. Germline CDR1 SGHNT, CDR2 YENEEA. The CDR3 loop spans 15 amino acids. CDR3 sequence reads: CASSSSDRGNYGYTF. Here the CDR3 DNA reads TGTGCCAGCAGCTCCTCGGACAGGGGGAACTATGGCTACACCTTC.

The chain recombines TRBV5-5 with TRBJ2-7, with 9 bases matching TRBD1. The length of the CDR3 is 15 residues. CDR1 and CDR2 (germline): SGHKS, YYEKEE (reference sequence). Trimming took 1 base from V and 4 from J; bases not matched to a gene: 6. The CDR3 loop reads CASSLSGTGMYEQYF. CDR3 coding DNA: TGTGCCAGCAGCTTGTCCGGGACAGGGATGTACGAGCAGTACTTC.

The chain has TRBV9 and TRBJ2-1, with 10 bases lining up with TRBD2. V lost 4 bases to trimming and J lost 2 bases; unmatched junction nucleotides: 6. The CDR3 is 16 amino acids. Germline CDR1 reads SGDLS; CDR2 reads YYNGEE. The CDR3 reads CASSSSGRTTYNEQFF. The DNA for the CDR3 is TGTGCCAGCAGCAGTAGCGGGAGGACTACCTACAATGAGCAGTTCTTC.

The CDR3 loop reads CASRIRLAVHNEQFF. The CDR3 coding sequence is TGTGCCAGCAGAATCCGACTAGCGGTCCACAATGAGCAGTTCTTC. V and J are TRBV6-5 and TRBJ2-1; 9 nucleotides match TRBD2. The CDR3 contains 15 residues. V was clipped by 6 bases and J by 5 bases; unmatched bases: 8. Per the germline V gene, CDR1 is MNHEY and CDR2 is SVGAGI.

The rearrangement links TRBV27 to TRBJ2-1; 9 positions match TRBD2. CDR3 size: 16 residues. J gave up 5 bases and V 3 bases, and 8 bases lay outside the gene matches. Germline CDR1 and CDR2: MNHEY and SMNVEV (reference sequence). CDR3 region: CASSLGAGGPHNEQFF. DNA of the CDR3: TGTGCCAGCAGTTTGGGCGCGGGAGGGCCCCACAATGAGCAGTTCTTC.